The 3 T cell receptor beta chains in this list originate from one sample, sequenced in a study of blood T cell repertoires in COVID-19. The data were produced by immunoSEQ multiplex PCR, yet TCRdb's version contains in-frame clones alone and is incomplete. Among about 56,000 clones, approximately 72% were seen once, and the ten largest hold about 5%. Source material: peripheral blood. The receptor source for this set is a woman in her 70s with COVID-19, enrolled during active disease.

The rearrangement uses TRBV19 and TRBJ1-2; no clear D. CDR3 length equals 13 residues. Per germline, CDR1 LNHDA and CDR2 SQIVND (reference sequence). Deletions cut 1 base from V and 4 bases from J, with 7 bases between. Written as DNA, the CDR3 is TGTGCCAGTAGTATAGGGGAGCTCTATGGCTACACCTTC. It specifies CASSIGELYGYTF. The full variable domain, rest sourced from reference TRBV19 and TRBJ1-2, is DGGITQSPKYLFRKEGQNVTLSCEQNLNHDAMYWYRQDPGQGLRLIYYSQIVNDFQKGDIAEGYSVSREKKESFPLTVTSAQKNPTAFYLCASSIGELYGYTFGSGTRLTVV.

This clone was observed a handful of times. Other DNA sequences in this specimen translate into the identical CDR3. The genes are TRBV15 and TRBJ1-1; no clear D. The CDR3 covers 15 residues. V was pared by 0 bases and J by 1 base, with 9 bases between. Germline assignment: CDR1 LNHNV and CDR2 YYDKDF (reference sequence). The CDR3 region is CATSRDLAGNTEAFF. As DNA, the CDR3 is TGTGCCACCAGCAGAGATCTTGCAGGGAACACTGAAGCTTTCTTT.

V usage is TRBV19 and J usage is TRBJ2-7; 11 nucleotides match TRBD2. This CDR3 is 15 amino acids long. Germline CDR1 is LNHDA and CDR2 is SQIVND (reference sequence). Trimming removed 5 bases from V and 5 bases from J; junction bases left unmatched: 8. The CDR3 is CASSSGTSGPNEQYF. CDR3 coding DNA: TGTGCCAGTAGTTCCGGGACTAGCGGCCCCAACGAGCAGTACTTC. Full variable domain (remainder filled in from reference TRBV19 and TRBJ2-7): DGGITQSPKYLFRKEGQNVTLSCEQNLNHDAMYWYRQDPGQGLRLIYYSQIVNDFQKGDIAEGYSVSREKKESFPLTVTSAQKNPTAFYLCASSSGTSGPNEQYFGPGTRLTVT.